A selection of T cell receptor beta chains follows, all from one sample in a study of blood T cells in healthy people across ages. TCRdb redid the calling of the 5' RACE reads with MiXCR, one entry per CDR3 protein. The repertoire holds hundreds of thousands of distinct CDR3 sequences, with 45% to 50% as singletons. The specimen sequenced was blood. The receptors were gathered from a woman aged 55 to 70 in good health. CDR3s include the opening cysteine and the closing phenylalanine or tryptophan. Fields, in order: J gene, clone size, D gene, V gene, CDR3 DNA, CDR3 protein. A D gene is named only where the DNA matches it firmly. For some rows the clone size is stated as once, few or many, or as a class when expanded; others skip it.

TRBJ2-1 | NA | NA | TRBV9 | TGTGCCAGCAGCGTAGCTTCGACAGCCTTCCTCTCCTACAATGAGCCGTTCTTC | CASSVASTAFLSYNEPFF
TRBJ2-5 | NA | TRBD2 | TRBV2 | TGTGCCAGCAGGGTAGCGGGAGAAGAGACCCAGTACTTC | CASRVAGEETQYF
TRBJ2-7 | NA | NA | TRBV30 | TGTGCCTGGAGTCCAGGGCACGAGCAGTACTTC | CAWSPGHEQYF
TRBJ1-5 | NA | NA | TRBV20-1 | TGCAGTGCTAGAGCAGGCGGGTATAGCAATCAGCCCCAGCATTTT | CSARAGGYSNQPQHF
TRBJ2-7 | few | TRBD1 | TRBV20-1 | TGCAGTGCTTTCGTCGACAGGGTTGCCTACGAGCAGTACTTC | CSAFVDRVAYEQYF
TRBJ2-7 | once | NA | TRBV7-2 | TGTGCCAGCACCGGAGACAGTTCCCCCTACGAGCAGTACTTC | CASTGDSSPYEQYF
TRBJ2-5 | many | NA | TRBV10-3 | TGTGCCACCGGGACTCCCGCTGAGACCCAGTACTTC | CATGTPAETQYF
TRBJ2-3 | NA | TRBD1 | TRBV20-1 | TGCAGTGCTAGTCCTCGGGACAGTGGCACAGATACGCAGTATTTT | CSASPRDSGTDTQYF
TRBJ2-7 | few | NA | TRBV28 | TGTGCCAGCAGTTTACCGTCAACCTACGAGCAGTACTTC | CASSLPSTYEQYF
TRBJ1-1 | NA | NA | TRBV20-1 | TGCAGTGCTAGGGGTGGGCTCGGCACTGAAGCTTTCTTT | CSARGGLGTEAFF
TRBJ1-2 | NA | NA | TRBV7-9 | TGTGCCAGCAGCTGGGGACACGACTATGGCTACACCTTC | CASSWGHDYGYTF
TRBJ2-5 | NA | TRBD1 | TRBV18 | TGTGCCAGTTACCAGGGGGCGTTGGAGACCCAGTACTTC | CASYQGALETQYF
TRBJ1-2 | few | TRBD1 | TRBV4-3 | TGCGCCAGCAGCCAGGACAGGGATCTTTATGGCTACACCTTC | CASSQDRDLYGYTF
TRBJ2-4 | NA | NA | TRBV28 | TGTGCCAGCACTTCGACAGAAAAACTAGCCAAAAACATTCAGTACTTC | CASTSTEKLAKNIQYF
TRBJ2-3 | NA | NA | TRBV20-1 | TGCAGTGCTAGAGATCCCCGACTGGGGGATACGCAGTATTTT | CSARDPRLGDTQYF
TRBJ2-1 | NA | TRBD1 | TRBV20-1 | TGCAGTGCCTCCGGGACAGGGGGTTTCAATGAGCAGTTCTTC | CSASGTGGFNEQFF
TRBJ2-3 | few | TRBD2 | TRBV2 | TGTGCCAGCAGTGCCCTTGGGACTAGCGGGAGTAGCACTTACACAGATACGCAGTATTTT | CASSALGTSGSSTYTDTQYF
TRBJ1-6 | few | TRBD1 | TRBV7-2 | TGTGCCAGCAGGCTACAGGGGGCGAGTAATTCACCCCTCCACTTT | CASRLQGASNSPLHF
TRBJ1-2 | NA | TRBD1 | TRBV5-1 | TGCGCCAGCAGCCCGAACAGGGGGCTCTCTAACTATGGCTACACCTTC | CASSPNRGLSNYGYTF
TRBJ1-1 | NA | NA | TRBV20-1 | TGCAGTGCTAGAGATCCTACAGGTCTAAGGACTGAAGCTTTCTTT | CSARDPTGLRTEAFF
TRBJ2-4 | few | NA | TRBV4-2 | TGTGCCAGCAGCCAGCCCACGGGGGACCGCATAGCCAAAAACATTCAGTACTTC | CASSQPTGDRIAKNIQYF
TRBJ1-5 | NA | NA | TRBV28 | TGTGCCAGCAGTTTTGTTGCGGGCAAGGACATAAATAGCAATCAGCCCCAGCATTTT | CASSFVAGKDINSNQPQHF
TRBJ2-1 | NA | TRBD2 | TRBV27 | TGTGCCAGCAGGTCTAGCGGGAGCAATGAGCAGTTCTTC | CASRSSGSNEQFF
TRBJ2-1 | NA | NA | TRBV6-1 | TGTGCCAGCATGAGGGGATTCACCTACAATGAGCAGTTCTTC | CASMRGFTYNEQFF
TRBJ2-1 | NA | TRBD1 | TRBV7-9 | TGTGCCAGCAGCAAGGGGGACAGCGCACTCCACTCCTACAATGAGCAGTTCTTC | CASSKGDSALHSYNEQFF
TRBJ2-6 | NA | NA | TRBV7-9 | TGTGCCAGCAGTTACAGGGGGGGCTCTGGGGCCAACGTCCTGACTTTC | CASSYRGGSGANVLTF
TRBJ2-7 | once | NA | TRBV12-3/TRBV12-4 | TGTGCCAGCAGTTTCAGGCAGGGTCCGAGCGAGCAGTACTTC | CASSFRQGPSEQYF
TRBJ2-5 | NA | TRBD2 | TRBV5-1 | TGCGCCAGCAGCGCGACTAGCGGGGGAGAGACCCAGTACTTC | CASSATSGGETQYF
TRBJ1-4 | few | NA | TRBV7-2 | TGTGCCAGCAGGCTCGGTGGACGCCTTAATGAAAAACTGTTTTTT | CASRLGGRLNEKLFF
TRBJ2-7 | NA | NA | TRBV6-1 | TGTGCCAGCAGTGAAGCGCAGACCTACAATGAGCAGTACTTC | CASSEAQTYNEQYF
TRBJ2-7 | many | NA | TRBV7-2 | TGTGCCAGCAGCGCGCAGGGTTACGAGCAGTACTTC | CASSAQGYEQYF
TRBJ2-1 | NA | TRBD2 | TRBV7-3 | TGTGCCAGCAGCTTATTTGCGGGAGCGTACAATGAGCAGTTCTTC | CASSLFAGAYNEQFF
TRBJ2-1 | NA | NA | TRBV9 | TGTGTCAGCAGCGTAGCTACGCGAGGACCGACGAGTAATGAGCAGTTCTTC | CVSSVATRGPTSNEQFF
TRBJ2-3 | many | NA | TRBV25-1 | TGTGCCAGCAGTGACCCCGGGCGAAGCACAGATACGCAGTATTTT | CASSDPGRSTDTQYF
TRBJ1-2 | few | NA | TRBV12-3/TRBV12-4 | TGTGCCAGCAGACCTTGGGACCGTGTGGATCAGTACACCTTC | CASRPWDRVDQYTF
TRBJ2-3 | NA | NA | TRBV29-1 | TGCAGCGTAATCCGGGCCTTCACAGATACGCAGTATTTT | CSVIRAFTDTQYF
TRBJ2-5 | NA | NA | TRBV9 | TGTGCCAGCAGCGTAGATTTGGAGACCCAGTACTTC | CASSVDLETQYF
TRBJ1-6 | NA | NA | TRBV9 | TGTGCCAGCAGCCCTCACGGGACACCTAATAATTCACCCCTCCACTTT | CASSPHGTPNNSPLHF
TRBJ2-1 | NA | TRBD2 | TRBV10-3 | TGTGCCATCAGTGACCTAGCGGGAGGGATCTCCTACAATGAGCAGTTCTTC | CAISDLAGGISYNEQFF
TRBJ1-5 | NA | NA | TRBV20-1 | TGCAGTGCTAGAGATTTACTTGCACCCAATCAGCCCCAGCATTTT | CSARDLLAPNQPQHF
TRBJ2-5 | NA | NA | TRBV27 | TGTGCCAGCAGTCCTAGCCCTATAGCCCAAGAGACCCAGTACTTC | CASSPSPIAQETQYF
TRBJ2-2 | NA | NA | TRBV20-1 | TGCAGTGCTAGAAGAGGGACCGGGGAGCTGTTTTTT | CSARRGTGELFF
TRBJ2-3 | few | NA | TRBV10-3 | TGTGCCATCAGTAGCGGACTTAGCACAGATACGCAGTATTTT | CAISSGLSTDTQYF
TRBJ2-3 | many | NA | TRBV7-2 | TGTGCCAGCAGCTTCGGAGGAGATACGCAGTATTTT | CASSFGGDTQYF
TRBJ2-7 | NA | TRBD2 | TRBV9 | TGTGCCAGCAGCCCACAAGGGGCTAGCGGGAGAAGCTCCTACGAGCAGTACTTC | CASSPQGASGRSSYEQYF